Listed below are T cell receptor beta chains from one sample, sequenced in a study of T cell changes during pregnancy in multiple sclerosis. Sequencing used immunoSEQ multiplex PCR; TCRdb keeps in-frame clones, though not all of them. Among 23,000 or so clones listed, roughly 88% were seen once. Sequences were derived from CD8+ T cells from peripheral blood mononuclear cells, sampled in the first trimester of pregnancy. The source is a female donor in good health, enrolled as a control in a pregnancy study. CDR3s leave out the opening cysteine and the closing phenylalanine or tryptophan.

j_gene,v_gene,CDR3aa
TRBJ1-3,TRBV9,ASSVGGPTTYSGNTIY
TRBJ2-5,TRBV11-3,ASSLVVGATQY
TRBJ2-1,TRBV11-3,ASSPRDRANEQF
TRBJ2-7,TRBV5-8,ASSSGMGYEQY
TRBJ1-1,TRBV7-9,ASSSPGQENTEAF
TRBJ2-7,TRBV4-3,ASSLISEMDRVNEQY
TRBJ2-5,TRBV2,ASSGVAGGTQETQY
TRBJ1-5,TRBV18,ASSPQQHNQPQH
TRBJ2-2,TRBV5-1,ASSPWTRGSGELF
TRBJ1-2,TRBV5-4,ASSFFGTVGYT
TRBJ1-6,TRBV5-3,ARATTSRVSPLH
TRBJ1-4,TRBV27,ASSFEDSPNEKLF